Below, one T cell receptor beta chain is given with its context. 13 Jbeta primers and 60 Vbeta primers were used for the PCR. Assay: immunoSEQ multiplex PCR; the TCRdb copy retains only in-frame clones and omits some. The sample consists of roughly 190,000 clones, around 74% of them appearing once. This CDR3 is built from 16 residues. Germline CDR1 and CDR2: MNHEY and SVGAGI. V was clipped by 2 bases and J by 0 bases; unmatched bases: 5. The data derive from a study of cytomegalovirus exposure and HLA in healthy donors. The chain has TRBV6-5 and TRBJ2-7; 9 positions match TRBD2. This TCR derives from a girl aged 5-17 years in good health and CMV-seropositive. The sequencing input was PBMCs. For the CDR3, the DNA is TGTGCCAGCAGTTACGACCCTAGCGGGGACTCCTACGAGCAGTACTTC. The encoded protein is CASSYDPSGDSYEQYF.